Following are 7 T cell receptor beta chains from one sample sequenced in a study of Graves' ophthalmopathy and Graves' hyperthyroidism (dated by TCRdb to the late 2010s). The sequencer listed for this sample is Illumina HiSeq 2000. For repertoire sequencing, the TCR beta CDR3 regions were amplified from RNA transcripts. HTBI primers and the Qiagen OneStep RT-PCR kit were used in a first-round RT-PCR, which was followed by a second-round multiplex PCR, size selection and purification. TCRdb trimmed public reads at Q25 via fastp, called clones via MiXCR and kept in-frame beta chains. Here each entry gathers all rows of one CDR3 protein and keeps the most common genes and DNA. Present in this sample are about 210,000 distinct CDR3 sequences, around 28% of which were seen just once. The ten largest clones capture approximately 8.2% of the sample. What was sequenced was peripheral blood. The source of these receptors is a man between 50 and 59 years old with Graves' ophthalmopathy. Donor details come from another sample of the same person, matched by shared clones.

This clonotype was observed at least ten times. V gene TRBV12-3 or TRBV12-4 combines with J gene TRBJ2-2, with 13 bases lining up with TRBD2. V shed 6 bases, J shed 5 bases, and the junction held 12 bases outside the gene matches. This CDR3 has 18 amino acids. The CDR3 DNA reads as TGTGCCAGCAGCAGCCGACTAGCGGGAGGCCCTGGGACCGGGGAGCTGTTTTTT. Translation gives CASSSRLAGGPGTGELFF.

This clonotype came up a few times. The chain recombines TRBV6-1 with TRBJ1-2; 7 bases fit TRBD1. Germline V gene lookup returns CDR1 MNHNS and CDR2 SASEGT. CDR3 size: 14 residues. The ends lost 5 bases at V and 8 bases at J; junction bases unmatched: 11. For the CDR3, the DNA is TGTGCCAGCAGTCCTAACCTACTGACAGGGGGCTACACCTTC. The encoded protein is CASSPNLLTGGYTF.

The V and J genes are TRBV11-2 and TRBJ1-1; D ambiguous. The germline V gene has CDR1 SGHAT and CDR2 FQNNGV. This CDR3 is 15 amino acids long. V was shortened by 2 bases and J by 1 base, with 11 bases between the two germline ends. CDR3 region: CASSLSIGGNTEAFF. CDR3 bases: TGTGCCAGCAGCTTATCGATCGGCGGGAACACTGAAGCTTTCTTT.

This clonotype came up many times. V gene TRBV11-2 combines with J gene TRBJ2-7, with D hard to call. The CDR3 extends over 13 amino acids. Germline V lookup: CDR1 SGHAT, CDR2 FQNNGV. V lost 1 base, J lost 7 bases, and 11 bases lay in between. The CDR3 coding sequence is TGTGCCAGCAGCTTAGGGTCTGTTGGGGAGCAGTACTTC. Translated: CASSLGSVGEQYF. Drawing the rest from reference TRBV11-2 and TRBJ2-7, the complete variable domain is EAGVAQSPRYKIIEKRQSVAFWCNPISGHATLYWYQQILGQGPKLLIQFQNNGVVDDSQLPKDRFSAERLKGVDSTLKIQPAKLEDSAVYLCASSLGSVGEQYFGPGTRLTVT.

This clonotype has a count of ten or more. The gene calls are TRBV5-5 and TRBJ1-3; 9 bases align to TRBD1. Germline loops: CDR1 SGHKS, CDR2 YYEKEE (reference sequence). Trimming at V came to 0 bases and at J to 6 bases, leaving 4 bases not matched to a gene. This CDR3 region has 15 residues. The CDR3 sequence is CASSLGDRVVNTIYF. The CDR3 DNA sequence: TGTGCCAGCAGCTTGGGGGACAGGGTCGTAAACACCATATATTTT.

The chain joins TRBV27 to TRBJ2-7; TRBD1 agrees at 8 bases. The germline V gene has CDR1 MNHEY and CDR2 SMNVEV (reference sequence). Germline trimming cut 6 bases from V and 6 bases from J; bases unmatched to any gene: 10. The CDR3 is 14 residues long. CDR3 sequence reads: CASSPLDRDGEQYF. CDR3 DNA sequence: TGTGCCAGCAGCCCTTTGGACAGGGACGGCGAGCAGTACTTC.

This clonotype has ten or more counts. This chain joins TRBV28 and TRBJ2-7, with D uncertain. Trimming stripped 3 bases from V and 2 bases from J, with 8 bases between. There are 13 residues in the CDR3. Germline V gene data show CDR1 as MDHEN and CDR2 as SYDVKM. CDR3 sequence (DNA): TGTGCCAGCAGTTTGGCCTGGACCTACGAGCAGTACTTC. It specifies CASSLAWTYEQYF. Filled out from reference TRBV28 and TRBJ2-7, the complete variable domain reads DVKVTQSSRYLVKRTGEKVFLECVQDMDHENMFWYRQDPGLGLRLIYFSYDVKMKEKGDIPEGYSVSREKKERFSLILESASTNQTSMYLCASSLAWTYEQYFGPGTRLTVT.